The 2 T cell receptor beta chains presented below share a single source sample, sequenced in a study of control samples from healthy donors and cancer patients. Only in-frame clones appear in the TCRdb table, and some are missing; sequencing was by immunoSEQ multiplex PCR. The table shows 130,000 or so clones, with more than 80% occurring only once. The sample consisted of blood. The receptors derive from a man aged 45-65 years in good health.

The V and J genes are TRBV29-1 and TRBJ2-5, with TRBD2 matching over 12 bases. The germline V gene encodes CDR1 SQVTM and CDR2 ANQGSEA. The junction had 5 bases not matched to a gene; V was cut back by 5 bases and J by 4 bases. The CDR3 consists of 14 residues. The CDR3 loop reads CSVWLAGGRETQYF. DNA for the CDR3: TGCAGCGTTTGGCTAGCGGGGGGGAGAGAGACCCAGTACTTC.

A few counts support this clone. The V call is TRBV18, the J call TRBJ1-4, with 9 bases fitting TRBD1. The CDR3 is 14 amino acids. The ends lost 3 bases at V and 8 bases at J; junction bases unmatched: 4. From germline, CDR1 is KGHSH and CDR2 LQKENI. The CDR3 DNA reads TGTGCCAGCTCACCGGACAGGGGAGGCGAAAAACTGTTTTTT. Its translation is CASSPDRGGEKLFF.